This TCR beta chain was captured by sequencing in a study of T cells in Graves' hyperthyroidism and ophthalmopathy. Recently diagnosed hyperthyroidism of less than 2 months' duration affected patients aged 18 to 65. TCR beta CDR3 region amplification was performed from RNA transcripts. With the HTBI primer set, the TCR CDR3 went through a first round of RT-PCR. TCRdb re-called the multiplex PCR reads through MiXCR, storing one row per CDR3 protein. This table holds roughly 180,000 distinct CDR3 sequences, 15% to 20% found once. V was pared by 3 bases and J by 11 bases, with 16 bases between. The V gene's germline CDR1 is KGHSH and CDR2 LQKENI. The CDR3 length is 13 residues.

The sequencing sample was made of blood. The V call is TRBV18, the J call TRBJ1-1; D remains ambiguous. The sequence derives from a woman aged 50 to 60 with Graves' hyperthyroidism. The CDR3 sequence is CASSPDREAAAFF. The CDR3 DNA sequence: TGTGCCAGCTCACCGGATAGGGAGGCCGCGGCTTTCTTT.